Below, one T cell receptor (beta chain) is given with its context. This clone appeared a few times. What this receptor recognizes is not known. Base qualities are missing; no much larger clone stands one base away. This sample was included in a study of technical replicates of blood from a few donors (dated by TCRdb to the late 2010s). Library preparation employed the immunoSEQ multiplex PCR assay. The source is immuneACCESS, and TCRdb retained only in-frame sequences with V and J called. Part of the clones is not carried over; for the studies checked, unresolved V genes explain less than half of this, and the remainder is unexplained. For this sample there are roughly 82,000 clones; about nine tenths appear just once. Of the sample, approximately 0.27% is held by the ten largest clones. The CDR3 measures 12 amino acids from cysteine to phenylalanine. Here the CDR3 DNA is all that survives: 36 bases in frame from base 1. CDR1 MDHEN and CDR2 SYDVKM were looked up in the germline V gene. V gives up 2 bases and J gives up 9 bases, and the segment between their germline ends measures 10 bases.

Material: T cells isolated from PBMCs. The rearrangement combines TRBV28 with TRBJ1-1; the D segment could be TRBD1, given 6 matching bases. The clonotype comes from a human donor in good health. The nucleotide sequence is given as TGTGCCAGCAGTTTAATGCAGGGGAAAGCTTTCTTT. It codes for CASSLMQGKAFF.